Shown below are 13 T cell receptor beta chains from a single sample sequenced in a study of glioma-infiltrating T cells after dendritic cell vaccination. As to time point: after dendritic cell vaccination, including at tumor progression/relapse. Assay: immunoSEQ multiplex PCR; the TCRdb copy retains only in-frame clones and omits some. The table records about 65,000 clones, around nine tenths of them present only once. This specimen consisted of blood, obtained after dendritic cell vaccination. The receptors shown here come from a human donor with glioblastoma.

The rearrangement uses TRBV5-6 and TRBJ2-2, with D perhaps TRBD1 (5 bases). The length of the CDR3 is 16 residues. The germline V gene has CDR1 SGHDT and CDR2 YYEEEE. V lost 3 bases and J 3 bases, leaving 15 bases between the germline ends. In DNA, the CDR3 is TGTGCCAGCAGCTGGCTCAATGGCAGGGACACCGGGGAGCTGTTTTTT. It specifies CASSWLNGRDTGELFF.

The rearrangement joins TRBV27 to TRBJ2-7; D may be TRBD1 (5 bases). Germline V gene sequence: CDR1 MNHEY, CDR2 SMNVEV (reference sequence). V was cut by 3 bases and J by 5 bases, with 14 bases left in between. This CDR3 is 14 amino acids long. CDR3 amino acids: CASSLVTEGHEQYF. The CDR3 DNA reads as TGTGCCAGCAGTTTGGTGACAGAAGGGCACGAGCAGTACTTC.

This chain connects TRBV6-1 to TRBJ2-4; possibly TRBD1 for D (6 bases). CDR1 MNHNS and CDR2 SASEGT come from the germline V gene. V lost 2 bases, J lost 1 base, and 12 bases lay in between. The CDR3 sequence is 16 residues long. The CDR3 DNA is TGTGCCAGCAGTGAAAGGACAGTGATGGCCAAAAACATTCAGTACTTC. Its protein product is CASSERTVMAKNIQYF.

The CDR3 sequence: CASSVGPQETQYF. In DNA, the CDR3 is TGTGCCAGCAGTGTGGGGCCCCAAGAGACCCAGTACTTC. The chain is built from TRBV25-1 and TRBJ2-5; D may be TRBD1 (5 bases). This CDR3 region has 13 residues. Trimming stripped 4 bases from V and 1 base from J, with 7 bases between. The V gene's germline CDR1 is MGHDK and CDR2 SYGVNS.

This clone occurred a few times. The chain links TRBV7-2 to TRBJ1-5; D gene unclear. V was clipped by 5 bases and J by 5 bases, with 10 bases between them. CDR1 is SGHTA, CDR2 FQGNSA, per germline. This CDR3 has 13 residues. As DNA, the CDR3 is TGTGCCAGCAGCGACAACAGCTATCAGCCCCAGCATTTT. Translated: CASSDNSYQPQHF.

J is TRBJ2-3 and V is TRBV30; a possible D gene is TRBD2 (5 bases). Germline V CDR1 and CDR2: GTSNPN, SVGIG (reference sequence). V lost 2 bases and J lost 0, with 12 bases in between. The CDR3 loop spans 15 amino acids. The CDR3 protein is CAWSSLASSTDTQYF. In DNA form, the CDR3 reads TGTGCCTGGAGTTCATTAGCGAGTAGCACAGATACGCAGTATTTT.

The V call is TRBV2, the J call TRBJ1-5, with D perhaps matching TRBD1 (5 bases). CDR1 is SNHLY, CDR2 FYNNEI, per germline. The CDR3 extends over 14 amino acids. V lost 2 bases to trimming and J lost 6 bases, with 11 bases between them. CDR3 sequence: CASSERGRVQPQHF. Written as DNA, the CDR3 is TGTGCCAGCAGTGAAAGGGGCAGGGTTCAGCCCCAGCATTTT.

This chain uses TRBV19 with TRBJ1-1; perhaps TRBD1 as D (5 bases). Germline CDR1 reads LNHDA; CDR2 reads SQIVND (reference sequence). V gave up 1 base and J gave up 3 bases, with 12 bases separating them. The CDR3 has 15 residues. CDR3 DNA sequence: TGTGCCAGTAGTATAGTGGAGGGGAGGGACACTGAAGCTTTCTTT. As protein: CASSIVEGRDTEAFF.

This rearrangement joins TRBV5-1 to TRBJ2-7, with a tentative D call TRBD1 (6 bases). Germline-derived CDR1 and CDR2 are SGHRS and YFSETQ. This CDR3 region has 13 residues. Trimming cost V 4 bases and J 3 bases, with 11 bases left between them. CDR3 bases: TGCGCCAGCAGCCCAAGGACAGACTACGAGCAGTACTTC. This gives the protein CASSPRTDYEQYF.

The genes are TRBV19 and TRBJ1-2; the D gene is possibly TRBD1 (5 bases). Germline V gives CDR1 LNHDA, CDR2 SQIVND (reference sequence). The length of the CDR3 is 12 residues. V lost 7 bases, J lost 6 bases, and 12 bases lay in between. The CDR3 protein is CASIGGRNGYTF. The CDR3 nucleotides read TGTGCCAGTATCGGGGGGAGGAATGGCTACACCTTC. Together with reference TRBV19 and TRBJ1-2, the CDR3 gives the full variable domain: DGGITQSPKYLFRKEGQNVTLSCEQNLNHDAMYWYRQDPGQGLRLIYYSQIVNDFQKGDIAEGYSVSREKKESFPLTVTSAQKNPTAFYLCASIGGRNGYTFGSGTRLTVV.

The genes are TRBV27 and TRBJ1-6; TRBD1 matches 7 bases. The CDR3 length is 15 residues. V lost 7 bases, J lost 2 bases, and 5 bases stayed unmatched. From germline, CDR1 is MNHEY and CDR2 SMNVEV (reference sequence). The chain's CDR3 is CASNPGGTYNSPLHF. In nucleotides, the CDR3 is TGTGCCAGCAATCCAGGGGGGACCTATAATTCACCCCTCCACTTT.

V is TRBV12-5 and J is TRBJ2-2; a weak D match, TRBD2 (6 bases). This CDR3 contains 16 residues. Trimming shortened V by 7 bases and J by 3 bases, and 18 bases separated the two germline ends. CDR1 and CDR2 (germline): LGHNT, FRNRAP. For the CDR3, the DNA is TGTGCTAGTGCCCCCGGCGGGGTCGCCGACACCGGGGAGCTGTTTTTT. Amino acids: CASAPGGVADTGELFF.

The V and J genes are TRBV18 and TRBJ1-1, with 9 bases identical to TRBD1. Trimming removed 1 base from V and 3 bases from J; junction bases left unmatched: 9. Germline V gene sequence: CDR1 KGHSH, CDR2 LQKENI. The CDR3 is 17 residues long. The CDR3 coding sequence is TGTGCCAGCTCACCACTTACAGGGGGCAGAGGGGACACTGAAGCTTTCTTT. This translates into CASSPLTGGRGDTEAFF.